These 23 T cell receptor beta chains came from one sample sequenced in a study of persistence of HIV-infected CD4 T cells. No antigens are known for them. This nonspecific control used anti-CD3/anti-CD28 bead stimulation of CD4+ T cells. Responding CD4+ T cells were sorted by upregulation of both CD40 ligand and CD69. The immunoSEQ assay was version 4, run in survey mode. Sequencing was performed with immunoSEQ multiplex PCR; in TCRdb, only in-frame clones are kept and a portion is missing. Of some 45,000 clones listed, roughly 90% are singletons. The material was CD4+ T cells sorted from PBMCs after approximately 19-hour stimulation, obtained from a patient who received antiretroviral therapy. The source is an adult woman with HIV who was CMV-seropositive.

The J gene is TRBJ1-2, the V gene TRBV23-1; D unclear. TRBV23-1 is an ORF, with its function uncertain. This CDR3 is 14 amino acids long. V shed 8 bases and J shed 0 bases, with 13 bases lying between them. The CDR3 protein is CASSVGNPNYGYTF. CDR3 DNA: TGCGCCAGCTCGGTGGGTAATCCTAACTATGGCTACACCTTC.

This clone has just a few counts. The rearrangement links TRBV5-1 to TRBJ1-6; possibly TRBD1 for D (5 bases). Germline V gene lookup returns CDR1 SGHRS and CDR2 YFSETQ. V lost 0 bases, J lost 10 bases, and 14 bases lay in between. This CDR3 contains 15 residues. The CDR3 region has the DNA TGCGCCAGCAGCTTGGGGGAAAACAGGCCATCACCCCTCCACTTT. Protein product: CASSLGENRPSPLHF.

The chain combines TRBV4-1 with TRBJ1-6; D not resolved. CDR3 size: 16 residues. Germline V CDR1 and CDR2: MGHRA, YSYEKL. Trimming shortened V by 0 bases and J by 5 bases, and 11 bases separated the two germline ends. The CDR3 nucleotides are TGCGCCAGCAGCCAAGAAATCGGGAGAAATAATTCACCCCTCCACTTT. This sequence encodes CASSQEIGRNNSPLHF.

The chain links TRBV5-1 to TRBJ1-1; the D gene is possibly TRBD1 (5 bases). The CDR3 is made up of 14 amino acids. Looked up from germline, CDR1 is SGHRS and CDR2 is YFSETQ. Deletions cut 0 bases from V and 5 bases from J, with 11 bases between. CDR3: CASSLVGKGTEAFF. As DNA, the CDR3 is TGCGCCAGCAGCTTGGTGGGGAAGGGGACTGAAGCTTTCTTT.

The chain joins TRBV9 to TRBJ2-3, with TRBD2 identical over 11 bases. The trim removed 3 bases at V and 4 bases at J, leaving 4 bases unmatched. Germline CDR1 reads SGDLS; CDR2 reads YYNGEE. There are 15 residues in the CDR3. The chain's CDR3 is CASSATSGVSDTQYF. The CDR3 nucleotides read TGTGCCAGCAGCGCGACTAGCGGGGTATCAGATACGCAGTATTTT.

The chain is built from TRBV7-3 and TRBJ2-7, with D maybe TRBD1 (6 bases). There are 15 residues in the CDR3. Germline V lookup: CDR1 SGHTA, CDR2 FQGTGA. Trimming removed 5 bases from V and 2 bases from J, with 16 bases in between. The CDR3 DNA reads TGTGCCAGCAGCCCAACCCCGGGACACCCCTACGAGCAGTACTTC. This sequence encodes CASSPTPGHPYEQYF.

CDR3 DNA sequence: TGTGCCAGCAGCTCCAACAGGGGAGGCACTGAAGCTTTCTTT. Protein sequence: CASSSNRGGTEAFF. The chain is built from TRBV11-3 and TRBJ1-1, with TRBD1 identical over 7 bases. The V gene's germline CDR1 is SGHNT and CDR2 YENEEA. This CDR3 is built from 14 residues. The J segment lost 4 bases and the V segment lost 4 bases, leaving 6 bases of the junction unmatched.

Comments on this clone: Other DNA sequences within the sample encode an identical CDR3. The chain is built from TRBV18 and TRBJ1-5; 7 bases line up with TRBD1. The CDR3 runs 15 residues. Germline CDR1 and CDR2: KGHSH and LQKENI. Trimming at V came to 6 bases and at J to 7 bases, leaving 12 bases not matched to a gene. The CDR3 DNA is TGTGCCAGCTCGCCCGGGACAGCGCAAGCGCAGCCCCAGCATTTT. Amino acids: CASSPGTAQAQPQHF.

CDR3 coding DNA: TGTGCCATCAGGCCGGGACAGCCACTTGAAGCTTTCTTT. Its protein product is CAIRPGQPLEAFF. This chain joins TRBV10-3 and TRBJ1-1, with 7 bases identical to TRBD1. The CDR3 length is 13 residues. Germline V gene lookup returns CDR1 ENHRY and CDR2 SYGVKD. After removal of 6 bases from V and 7 bases from J, the junction contained 8 bases not matched to a gene.

This clone was seen once. The chain is built from TRBV24-1 and TRBJ2-1; 7 nucleotides align to TRBD1. Trimming cost V 4 bases and J 9 bases; bases outside gene matches: 2. The CDR3 runs 12 residues. CDR1 and CDR2 (germline): KGHDR, SFDVKD. Here the CDR3 DNA reads TGTGCCACCAGTGACCACAGGGGTGAGCAGTTCTTC. Protein product: CATSDHRGEQFF.

The rearrangement joins TRBV2 to TRBJ2-1, with 8 bases identical to TRBD2. The CDR3 totals 16 residues. The junction had 4 bases not matched to a gene; V was cut back by 1 base and J by 2 bases. Germline V CDR1 and CDR2: SNHLY, FYNNEI. In nucleotides, the CDR3 is TGTGCCAGCAGTGAAGGGACTAGCTTAACCTACAATGAGCAGTTCTTC. Translated: CASSEGTSLTYNEQFF.

A word on this clone: The sample contains more than one DNA sequence encoding this CDR3. The chain employs TRBV19 and TRBJ1-1; D may be TRBD1 (6 bases). With 2 bases removed from V and 3 bases from J, the gap between germline ends came to 10 bases. Per the germline V gene, CDR1 is LNHDA and CDR2 is SQIVND (reference sequence). The CDR3 length is 14 residues. CDR3 in amino acids: CASSIWGLDTEAFF. CDR3 DNA: TGTGCCAGTAGTATATGGGGGCTCGACACTGAAGCTTTCTTT.

The table lists this clone with a count of one. V gene TRBV27 combines with J gene TRBJ1-6, with D possibly TRBD1 on 5 matching bases. The V gene's germline CDR1 is MNHEY and CDR2 SMNVEV (reference sequence). Trimming took 1 base from V and 7 from J, leaving 11 bases between them. This CDR3 has 15 amino acids. CDR3 protein: CASSLLGGDNSPLHF. The CDR3 bases are TGTGCCAGCAGTTTATTGGGGGGGGACAATTCACCCCTCCACTTT.

The V and J genes are TRBV5-4 and TRBJ2-6, with a tentative D call TRBD2 (6 bases). The germline V gene encodes CDR1 SGHNT and CDR2 YYREEE (reference sequence). This CDR3 has 18 amino acids. Between the trimmed V and J ends, which lost 0 bases and 1 base, there was a span of 14 bases. Here the CDR3 DNA reads TGTGCCAGCAGCTTGGTTTTTACGGGGGTTTCTGGGGCCAACGTCCTGACTTTC. This translates into CASSLVFTGVSGANVLTF.

V is TRBV5-1 and J is TRBJ2-5; 11 positions match TRBD1. The V gene end was trimmed by 7 bases and the J gene end by 1 base; junction bases not matched to a gene: 3. Germline values: CDR1 SGHRS, CDR2 YFSETQ. There are 14 residues in the CDR3. CDR3 coding DNA: TGCGCCAGCGGGACAGGGGGATCCCAAGAGACCCAGTACTTC. Protein sequence: CASGTGGSQETQYF.

V usage is TRBV6-6 and J usage is TRBJ1-1; D is ambiguous. V was cut by 3 bases and J by 5 bases, with 16 bases left in between. In germline, CDR1 is MNHNY, CDR2 SVGAGI (reference sequence). This CDR3 is 15 amino acids long. The CDR3 DNA reads as TGTGCCAGCAGTTATGAGGGATTGGCGAGTACTGAAGCTTTCTTT. The encoded protein is CASSYEGLASTEAFF.

The V call is TRBV6-1, the J call TRBJ2-7; D unresolved. Trimming cost V 0 bases and J 9 bases, with 9 bases left between them. The CDR3 loop spans 12 amino acids. From germline, CDR1 is MNHNS and CDR2 SASEGT. CDR3 in DNA: TGTGCCAGCAGTGAAGCCCGAAAGACGCAGTACGTC. Translated, it gives CASSEARKTQYV.

V gene TRBV6-1 combines with J gene TRBJ1-4, with D uncertain. The ends were cut back, 4 bases at V and 5 bases at J, with 14 bases in the middle. The V gene's germline CDR1 is MNHNS and CDR2 SASEGT. The CDR3 runs to 15 residues. CDR3 residues: CASSGRRLGNEKLFF. The CDR3 coding sequence is TGTGCCAGCAGTGGACGACGGTTAGGGAATGAAAAACTGTTTTTT.

This rearrangement joins TRBV15 to TRBJ1-5; the D gene is possibly TRBD1 (6 bases). Germline loops: CDR1 LNHNV, CDR2 YYDKDF (reference sequence). V was pared by 2 bases and J by 6 bases, with 17 bases between. This CDR3 is built from 16 residues. The CDR3 loop is CATSRKKRGEVQPQHF. The CDR3 region has the DNA TGTGCCACCAGCAGAAAAAAAAGGGGGGAGGTTCAGCCCCAGCATTTT.

V and J are TRBV24-1 and TRBJ2-1; no clear D. Per germline, CDR1 KGHDR and CDR2 SFDVKD. The V and J ends lost 3 bases and 0 bases respectively, with 11 bases between them. The CDR3 spans 16 residues. Here the CDR3 reads CATSDLILPSYNEQFF. The DNA of the CDR3 is TGTGCCACCAGTGATCTCATCCTACCCTCCTACAATGAGCAGTTCTTC.

The gene calls are TRBV6-5 and TRBJ1-2; 7 positions match TRBD1. Trimming removed 11 bases from V and 8 bases from J; junction bases left unmatched: 11. Germline CDR1 is MNHEY and CDR2 is SVGAGI. The CDR3 is made up of 12 amino acids. CDR3 amino acids: CAGGGQWGGYTF. The CDR3 region has the DNA TGTGCCGGGGGGGGACAGTGGGGCGGCTACACCTTC.

The V and J genes are TRBV6-4 and TRBJ2-7; possibly TRBD1 for D (6 bases). Between the trimmed V and J ends, which lost 5 bases and 1 base, there was a span of 9 bases. The CDR3 totals 13 residues. The germline gives CDR1 MRHNA, CDR2 SNTAGT. CDR3 residues: CASSKQGSYEQYV. Here the CDR3 DNA reads TGTGCCAGCAGTAAACAGGGATCCTACGAGCAGTACGTC.

This clone has only a few counts. The CDR3 region is CASSDSGLAANTDTQYF. As DNA, the CDR3 is TGTGCCAGCAGTGATTCGGGACTAGCGGCCAACACAGATACGCAGTATTTT. V and J are TRBV6-1 and TRBJ2-3; 11 nucleotides align to TRBD2. Germline-derived CDR1 and CDR2 are MNHNS and SASEGT. The CDR3 has 17 residues. V was pared by 3 bases and J by 2 bases, with 7 bases of the junction left unmatched.